The next 14 T cell receptor beta chains were all read from a single sample in a study of vaccination and CD4 T cells after COVID-19. Sequencing of cultured CD4+ T cell DNA used the Oncomine TCR Beta short-read assay. One entry per CDR3 protein results from TCRdb running MiXCR on the PCR reads. The sample consists of around 15,000 distinct CDR3 sequences, roughly 50% of them appearing once. No antigen has been assigned to these receptors. Treatment: roughly ten-day PBMC culture with coronavirus spike peptide pools or control peptides (ViraFEST assay). Material for sequencing was CD4+ T cells from blood, cultured in vitro. Source of these receptors: a human donor who had recovered from COVID-19.

This clonotype was counted a few times. The V gene is TRBV20-1, the J gene TRBJ2-5, with D unresolved. The CDR3 is made up of 14 amino acids. V gave up 3 bases and J gave up 4 bases, with 15 bases separating them. From germline, CDR1 is DFQATT and CDR2 SNEGSKA (reference sequence). CDR3 region: CSASIPAVGETQYF. CDR3 DNA: TGCAGTGCTAGTATCCCAGCCGTGGGAGAGACCCAGTACTTC.

This rearrangement joins TRBV5-5 to TRBJ1-6; the D gene is possibly TRBD1 (5 bases). V lost 4 bases, J lost 6 bases, and 20 bases lay in between. The germline gives CDR1 SGHKS, CDR2 YYEKEE (reference sequence). There are 17 residues in the CDR3. DNA of the CDR3: TGTGCCAGCAGCCCCCGGGACCCCGGAACAAGTAATTCACCCCTCCACTTT. Amino acid sequence: CASSPRDPGTSNSPLHF.

This sequence joins TRBV6-1 and TRBJ1-1; D perhaps matches TRBD1 (5 bases). The CDR3 covers 17 residues. The ends were cut back, 3 bases at V and 1 base at J, with 18 bases in the middle. From germline, CDR1 is MNHNS and CDR2 SASEGT. The CDR3 DNA is TGTGCCAGCAGTGAGGAGGGGTCGTCACGGGGGAACACTGAAGCTTTCTTT. It specifies CASSEEGSSRGNTEAFF.

The chain recombines TRBV27 with TRBJ2-6; perhaps TRBD1 as D (6 bases). The V end was cut by 3 bases, the J end by 0 bases, with 15 bases between. CDR1 and CDR2 from the germline V gene are MNHEY and SMNVEV (reference sequence). The CDR3 loop spans 18 amino acids. For the CDR3, the DNA is TGTGCCAGCAGTTTTCGGCAGGGGAAAAGCTCTGGGGCCAACGTCCTGACTTTC. Protein: CASSFRQGKSSGANVLTF.

The rearrangement joins TRBV19 to TRBJ1-1; weak D call: TRBD1 (6 bases). The germline V gene encodes CDR1 LNHDA and CDR2 SQIVND (reference sequence). The V end lost 3 bases, the J end lost 10 bases, and 12 bases lay between the germline ends. The CDR3 extends over 12 amino acids. The CDR3 bases are TGTGCCAGTAGTATCCCAGGGGAAGGAGCTTTCTTT. This encodes CASSIPGEGAFF.

This chain links TRBV19 with TRBJ1-5; no clear D gene. This CDR3 contains 15 residues. The ends were cut back, 1 base at V and 0 bases at J, with 7 bases in the middle. The germline gives CDR1 LNHDA, CDR2 SQIVND (reference sequence). CDR3 residues: CASSIGKGSNQPQHF. CDR3 nucleotides: TGTGCCAGTAGTATAGGGAAGGGTAGCAATCAGCCCCAGCATTTT.

The chain recombines TRBV6-4 with TRBJ1-1; D remains ambiguous. The V and J ends lost 0 bases and 1 base respectively, with 12 bases between them. From germline, CDR1 is MRHNA and CDR2 SNTAGT. The CDR3 runs 16 residues. CDR3 sequence: CASSDSVRYRNTEAFF. In nucleotides, the CDR3 is TGTGCCAGCAGTGACTCCGTGAGGTACAGGAACACTGAAGCTTTCTTT.

This clonotype was counted a few times. The chain employs TRBV9 and TRBJ1-1, with D perhaps matching TRBD1 (6 bases). Trimming stripped 3 bases from V and 4 bases from J, with 13 bases between. The CDR3 is 14 residues long. Germline CDR1 SGDLS, CDR2 YYNGEE. The CDR3 nucleotides read TGTGCCAGCAGCGCCACAGGGAGGACCACTGAAGCTTTCTTT. It specifies CASSATGRTTEAFF.

The genes are TRBV2 and TRBJ1-5; D is uncertain. V lost 8 bases to trimming and J lost 3 bases, with 14 bases between them. Germline CDR1 is SNHLY and CDR2 is FYNNEI. The CDR3 has 14 residues. This chain's CDR3 is CASSAARFNQPQHF. The CDR3 bases are TGTGCCAGCTCGGCAGCGCGATTCAATCAGCCCCAGCATTTT.

This clonotype was seen only a few times. The chain has TRBV6-5 and TRBJ1-5; TRBD1 might be the D (5 bases). V lost 0 bases to trimming and J lost 1 base, with 13 bases between them. The CDR3 length is 17 residues. Germline CDR1 reads MNHEY; CDR2 reads SVGAGI. Written as DNA, the CDR3 is TGTGCCAGCAGTTACTCGGGCGGGACGGGGAGCAATCAGCCCCAGCATTTT. Translated: CASSYSGGTGSNQPQHF.

The genes are TRBV7-8 and TRBJ2-5, with D perhaps being TRBD1 or TRBD2 (6 bases each). The ends were cut back, 4 bases at V and 2 bases at J, with 17 bases in the middle. The CDR3 sequence is 16 residues long. The germline gives CDR1 SGHVS, CDR2 FQNEAQ. The DNA of the CDR3 is TGTGCCAGCAGCTGGCTCGGGGGCACTGTACAAGAGACCCAGTACTTC. This sequence encodes CASSWLGGTVQETQYF. The variable domain in full, completed from reference TRBV7-8 and TRBJ2-5, reads GAGVSQSPRYKVAKRGQDVALRCDPISGHVSLFWYQQALGQGPEFLTYFQNEAQLDKSGLPSDRFFAERPEGSVSTLKIQRTQQEDSAVYLCASSWLGGTVQETQYFGPGTRLLVL.

In DNA, the CDR3 is TGTGCCAGCAGTGAATTGGCGTGGAACACTGAAGCTTTCTTT. It encodes CASSELAWNTEAFF. The chain uses TRBV2 and TRBJ1-1; D unresolved. The CDR3 consists of 14 residues. V was clipped by 2 bases and J by 1 base, with 8 bases between them. Germline V gives CDR1 SNHLY, CDR2 FYNNEI. Based on the CDR3 plus reference TRBV2 and TRBJ1-1, the full variable domain is EPEVTQTPSHQVTQMGQEVILRCVPISNHLYFYWYRQILGQKVEFLVSFYNNEISEKSEIFDDQFSVERPDGSNFTLKIRSTKLEDSAMYFCASSELAWNTEAFFGQGTRLTVV.

V is TRBV20-1 and J is TRBJ1-1; D gene uncertain. Trimming pared 2 bases from V and 0 bases from J, leaving 4 bases between. The CDR3 runs 12 residues. Germline assignment: CDR1 DFQATT and CDR2 SNEGSKA (reference sequence). The CDR3, as DNA: TGCAGTGCTAGACTGCTGAACACTGAAGCTTTCTTT. This codes for CSARLLNTEAFF.

This chain connects TRBV20-1 to TRBJ2-7; 7 bases line up with TRBD1. Germline V gene data show CDR1 as DFQATT and CDR2 as SNEGSKA (reference sequence). V lost 4 bases to trimming and J lost 3 bases; unmatched junction nucleotides: 3. The CDR3 consists of 12 residues. This chain's CDR3 is CSATQGFYEQYF. The CDR3 DNA follows: TGCAGTGCTACACAGGGGTTCTACGAGCAGTACTTC.